Listed below are T cell receptor beta chains from one sample, sequenced in a study of shared clonotypes between healthy human individuals. Clones were sequenced by immunoSEQ multiplex PCR, and TCRdb holds only the in-frame ones, with some missing. This sample carries over a million clones, roughly 74% of them seen once, and the ten largest clones take 0.6% to 0.7%. Sequencing used memory CD4+ T cells from PBMCs. These receptors were taken from a man younger than 35 in good health. Some clones in this sample may be carry-over from other donors' samples. Both conserved end residues are part of each CDR3. Fields, in order: clone size, J gene, V gene, D gene, CDR3 DNA, CDR3 protein. The D gene is left open where the match is weak. Clone size is given for some rows only: seen once, a few or many times, or a class if the clone is expanded.

clone size: NA
J gene: TRBJ1-6
V gene: TRBV27
D gene: NA
CDR3 DNA: TGTGCCAGCAGTTTAGGGGCTCGTAATTCACCCCTCCACTTT
CDR3 protein: CASSLGARNSPLHF

clone size: NA
J gene: TRBJ2-3
V gene: TRBV10-3
D gene: NA
CDR3 DNA: TGTGCCATCGGGGGCTCGTGGGGTAGCACAGATACGCAGTATTTT
CDR3 protein: CAIGGSWGSTDTQYF

clone size: many
J gene: TRBJ2-5
V gene: TRBV2
D gene: NA
CDR3 DNA: TGTGCCAGCAGTGAAATGGCAGAGACCCAGTACTTC
CDR3 protein: CASSEMAETQYF

clone size: NA
J gene: TRBJ2-2
V gene: TRBV7-3
D gene: NA
CDR3 DNA: TGTGCCAGTGGGAGAAGTTCGAACACCGGGGAGCTGTTTTTT
CDR3 protein: CASGRSSNTGELFF

clone size: NA
J gene: TRBJ1-1
V gene: TRBV11-2
D gene: TRBD1
CDR3 DNA: TGTGCCAGCAGCCCCCGACAGGGGGCCGGGATAAACACTGAAGCTTTCTTT
CDR3 protein: CASSPRQGAGINTEAFF

clone size: few
J gene: TRBJ1-1
V gene: TRBV2
D gene: NA
CDR3 DNA: TGTGCCAGCGGGCGCGTTGTGGGCACTGAAGCTTTCTTT
CDR3 protein: CASGRVVGTEAFF

clone size: NA
J gene: TRBJ2-7
V gene: TRBV11-2
D gene: NA
CDR3 DNA: TGTGCCAGCAGCCCGTCCCCCGGGACAACATACGAGCAGTACTTC
CDR3 protein: CASSPSPGTTYEQYF

clone size: NA
J gene: TRBJ1-5
V gene: TRBV6-5
D gene: NA
CDR3 DNA: TGTGCCAGCAGAACAGATCCTAATCAGCCCCAGCATTTT
CDR3 protein: CASRTDPNQPQHF

clone size: NA
J gene: TRBJ1-2
V gene: TRBV13
D gene: NA
CDR3 DNA: TGTGCCAGCAGCTTATGGGGCACCCACTATGGCTACACCTTC
CDR3 protein: CASSLWGTHYGYTF

clone size: NA
J gene: TRBJ2-7
V gene: TRBV5-5
D gene: TRBD1
CDR3 DNA: TGTGCCAGCAGCTTGGCGCAGGGGGTGCAATACGAGCAGTACTTC
CDR3 protein: CASSLAQGVQYEQYF

clone size: NA
J gene: TRBJ2-2
V gene: TRBV6-1
D gene: NA
CDR3 DNA: TGTGCCAGCCGGGACTCCACCGGGGAGCTGTTTTTT
CDR3 protein: CASRDSTGELFF

clone size: NA
J gene: TRBJ2-3
V gene: TRBV5-1
D gene: NA
CDR3 DNA: TGCGCCAGCAGCTTGGAGGGCCCCCGGTCAGTTGGTAGCACAGATACGCAGTATTTT
CDR3 protein: CASSLEGPRSVGSTDTQYF

clone size: NA
J gene: TRBJ2-1
V gene: TRBV18
D gene: TRBD2
CDR3 DNA: TGTGCCAGCTCACTTGGACTAGCGGCCTACAATGAGCAGTTCTTC
CDR3 protein: CASSLGLAAYNEQFF

clone size: NA
J gene: TRBJ2-7
V gene: TRBV19
D gene: NA
CDR3 DNA: TGTGCCAGTAGTATAAGGGGGGGCCTCAGCTCCTACGAGCAGTACTTC
CDR3 protein: CASSIRGGLSSYEQYF

clone size: NA
J gene: TRBJ2-5
V gene: TRBV28
D gene: NA
CDR3 DNA: TGTGCCAGCAGTATTCTTGGGTTGGACCCGAGGTACCAAGAGACCCAGTACTTC
CDR3 protein: CASSILGLDPRYQETQYF

clone size: few
J gene: TRBJ1-1
V gene: TRBV2
D gene: NA
CDR3 DNA: TGTGCCAGCAGTGACGGGATGGGGAACACTGAAGCTTTCTTT
CDR3 protein: CASSDGMGNTEAFF

clone size: NA
J gene: TRBJ2-7
V gene: TRBV27
D gene: NA
CDR3 DNA: TGTGCCAGCACGGTCAGGAGCTCCTACGAGCAGTACTTC
CDR3 protein: CASTVRSSYEQYF

clone size: NA
J gene: TRBJ2-1
V gene: TRBV7-6
D gene: NA
CDR3 DNA: TGTGCCAGCACTCCTGGGGTCTCCTACAATGAGCAGTTCTTC
CDR3 protein: CASTPGVSYNEQFF

clone size: NA
J gene: TRBJ2-1
V gene: TRBV5-1
D gene: NA
CDR3 DNA: TGCGCCAGCAGCTTACTAGCCCGAGGGTACAATGAGCAGTTCTTC
CDR3 protein: CASSLLARGYNEQFF

clone size: NA
J gene: TRBJ2-3
V gene: TRBV5-4
D gene: NA
CDR3 DNA: TGTGCCAGCAGCTTCCGGGTGGGATTAGATACGCAGTATTTT
CDR3 protein: CASSFRVGLDTQYF

clone size: NA
J gene: TRBJ2-3
V gene: TRBV21-1
D gene: NA
CDR3 DNA: TGTGCCAGCAGCTCCAGGGGCCTAGCGGGAGGAGATACGCAGTATTTT
CDR3 protein: CASSSRGLAGGDTQYF

clone size: NA
J gene: TRBJ2-2
V gene: TRBV7-8
D gene: NA
CDR3 DNA: TGTGCCAGCAGCCCCTCTTCGGGGTGGACCGGGGAGCTGTTTTTT
CDR3 protein: CASSPSSGWTGELFF

clone size: NA
J gene: TRBJ1-3
V gene: TRBV7-2
D gene: NA
CDR3 DNA: TGTGCCAGCAGCCCCGACAGTCGGTTAGACACCATATATTTT
CDR3 protein: CASSPDSRLDTIYF

clone size: NA
J gene: TRBJ2-1
V gene: TRBV7-7
D gene: TRBD2
CDR3 DNA: TGTGCCAGCAGCCGACTAGCGGGAGGTTTCGATGAGCAGTTCTTC
CDR3 protein: CASSRLAGGFDEQFF

clone size: NA
J gene: TRBJ2-1
V gene: TRBV30
D gene: NA
CDR3 DNA: TGTGCCTGGAGTGGGGCTCAGCGTCTACAGTTCTTC
CDR3 protein: CAWSGAQRLQFF

clone size: NA
J gene: TRBJ2-3
V gene: TRBV18
D gene: NA
CDR3 DNA: TGTGCCAGCCGTAGGTCTCAGACAGATACGCAGTATTTT
CDR3 protein: CASRRSQTDTQYF

clone size: NA
J gene: TRBJ1-1
V gene: TRBV28
D gene: NA
CDR3 DNA: TGTGCCAGCAGTTTCGGGTTCCGGAGGAGCACTGAAGCTTTCTTT
CDR3 protein: CASSFGFRRSTEAFF

clone size: NA
J gene: TRBJ2-7
V gene: TRBV20-1
D gene: TRBD2
CDR3 DNA: TGCAGTGGATCTAGCGGCTACGAGCAGTACTTC
CDR3 protein: CSGSSGYEQYF

clone size: NA
J gene: TRBJ2-1
V gene: TRBV15
D gene: NA
CDR3 DNA: TGTGCCACCAGCGGTGGACTGTCCCAAAACAATGAGCAGTTCTTC
CDR3 protein: CATSGGLSQNNEQFF

clone size: NA
J gene: TRBJ1-1
V gene: TRBV18
D gene: NA
CDR3 DNA: TGTGCCAGCTCACCGATAGAGGGGGGGGGCACTGAAGCTTTCTTT
CDR3 protein: CASSPIEGGGTEAFF

clone size: few
J gene: TRBJ2-7
V gene: TRBV7-3
D gene: NA
CDR3 DNA: TGTGCCAGCAGCGAATACTCCGGGACATACTACGAGCAGTACTTC
CDR3 protein: CASSEYSGTYYEQYF

clone size: NA
J gene: TRBJ2-5
V gene: TRBV6-6
D gene: NA
CDR3 DNA: TGTGCCAGCAGTTACGGTGGTGAAGAGACCCAGTACTTC
CDR3 protein: CASSYGGEETQYF

clone size: NA
J gene: TRBJ2-3
V gene: TRBV7-9
D gene: TRBD2
CDR3 DNA: TGTGCCAGCAGCTTAACTAGCGGGAGGCCCGCAGGGGGAGATACGCAGTATTTT
CDR3 protein: CASSLTSGRPAGGDTQYF

clone size: few
J gene: TRBJ2-7
V gene: TRBV19
D gene: NA
CDR3 DNA: TGTGCCACCGTTTACGAGCAGTACTTC
CDR3 protein: CATVYEQYF

clone size: NA
J gene: TRBJ2-1
V gene: TRBV7-3
D gene: TRBD2
CDR3 DNA: TGTGCCAGCAGCCCACCCCCTGGGACTAGCGGGATTTACAATGAGCAGTTCTTC
CDR3 protein: CASSPPPGTSGIYNEQFF

clone size: NA
J gene: TRBJ2-6
V gene: TRBV9
D gene: NA
CDR3 DNA: TGTGCCTCAGGGCCCCCCTCTGGGGCCAACGTCCTGACTTTC
CDR3 protein: CASGPPSGANVLTF

clone size: NA
J gene: TRBJ2-3
V gene: TRBV5-4
D gene: NA
CDR3 DNA: TGTGCCAGCAGCCCCCGGGCTGCACAAGATACGCAGTATTTT
CDR3 protein: CASSPRAAQDTQYF